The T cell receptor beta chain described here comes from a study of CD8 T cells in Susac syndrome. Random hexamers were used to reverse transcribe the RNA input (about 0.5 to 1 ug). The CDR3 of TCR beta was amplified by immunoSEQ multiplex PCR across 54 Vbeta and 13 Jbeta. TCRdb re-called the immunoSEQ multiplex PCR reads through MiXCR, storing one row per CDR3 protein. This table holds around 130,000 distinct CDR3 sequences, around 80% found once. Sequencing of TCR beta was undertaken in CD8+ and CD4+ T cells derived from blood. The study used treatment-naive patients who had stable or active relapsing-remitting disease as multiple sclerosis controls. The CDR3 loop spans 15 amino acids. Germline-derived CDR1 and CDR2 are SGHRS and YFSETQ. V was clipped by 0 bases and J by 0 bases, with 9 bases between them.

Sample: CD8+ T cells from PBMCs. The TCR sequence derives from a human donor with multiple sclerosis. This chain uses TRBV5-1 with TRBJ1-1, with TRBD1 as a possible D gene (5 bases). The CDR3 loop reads CASSLAPGMNTEAFF. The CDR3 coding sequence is TGCGCCAGCAGCTTGGCTCCAGGGATGAACACTGAAGCTTTCTTT.